These T cell receptor beta chains were read from a single sample in a study of cytomegalovirus exposure and HLA in healthy donors. This table comes from immunoSEQ multiplex PCR, and its TCRdb copy is limited to in-frame clones, with some not included. Of 150,000 to 200,000 clones listed, about 81% were seen once; the top ten hold about 1.8%. Sequenced sample: PBMCs. These receptor sequences come from a man younger than 35 in good health and CMV-seronegative. Both conserved end residues are part of each CDR3. A D gene is named only where the DNA matches it firmly. The listing skips clone size in some rows; elsewhere it reads once, few, many or a size class.

j_call v_call d_call clone_size cdr3_aa cdr3_nt
TRBJ1-4 TRBV6-6 - - CASSTRGANEKLFF TGTGCCAGCAGTACCAGGGGTGCTAATGAAAAACTGTTTTTT
TRBJ1-5 TRBV7-9 - few CASSPGGDQPQHF TGTGCCAGCAGCCCGGGTGGTGATCAGCCCCAGCATTTT
TRBJ1-5 TRBV19 - - CASSVRRDGQPQHF TGTGCCAGTAGTGTACGCAGGGATGGTCAGCCCCAGCATTTT
TRBJ1-4 TRBV4-1 TRBD1 - CASSQDRGREKLFF TGCGCCAGCAGCCAAGACAGGGGGCGAGAAAAACTGTTTTTT
TRBJ1-4 TRBV5-6 - - CASRQNRAKGEKLFF TGTGCCAGCCGCCAAAACAGGGCGAAGGGGGAAAAACTGTTTTTT
TRBJ1-1 TRBV18 - - CASSPVLPSVGTEAFF TGTGCCAGCTCACCAGTTCTCCCCTCGGTTGGTACTGAAGCTTTCTTT
TRBJ2-7 TRBV19 - - CASSQPGLGAYEQYF TGTGCCAGTAGTCAACCGGGACTCGGAGCCTACGAGCAGTACTTC
TRBJ2-3 TRBV9 TRBD2 - CASSLSAGLAGGTDTQYF TGTGCCAGCAGCCTATCAGCGGGACTAGCGGGAGGAACAGATACGCAGTATTTT
TRBJ2-3 TRBV28 TRBD2 - CASSLAGGPDTQYF TGTGCCAGCAGTTTAGCGGGAGGGCCCGATACGCAGTATTTT
TRBJ2-6 TRBV5-4 TRBD1 - CASSPGTGVYIGSGANVLTF TGTGCCAGCAGCCCTGGGACAGGGGTCTACATTGGCTCTGGGGCCAACGTCCTGACTTTC
TRBJ1-2 TRBV5-1 - once CASSLATGRGYGYTF TGCGCCAGCAGCTTGGCGACAGGCCGCGGGTATGGCTACACCTTC
TRBJ1-2 TRBV6-6 - - CASSLEQNYGYTF TGTGCCAGCAGTTTAGAACAGAACTATGGCTACACCTTC
TRBJ2-7 TRBV5-6 TRBD1 - CASRLGQGAYEQYF TGTGCCAGCAGGCTGGGCCAGGGGGCCTACGAGCAGTACTTC